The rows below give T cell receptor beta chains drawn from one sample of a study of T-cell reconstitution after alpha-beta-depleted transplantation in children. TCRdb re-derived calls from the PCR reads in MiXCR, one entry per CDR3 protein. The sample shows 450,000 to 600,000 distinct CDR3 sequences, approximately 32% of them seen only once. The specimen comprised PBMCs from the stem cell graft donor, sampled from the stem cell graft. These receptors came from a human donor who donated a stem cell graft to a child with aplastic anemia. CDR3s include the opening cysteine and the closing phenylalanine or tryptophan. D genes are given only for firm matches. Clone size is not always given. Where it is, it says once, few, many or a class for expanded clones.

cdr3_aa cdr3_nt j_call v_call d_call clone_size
CASSQERFQPQHF TGCGCCAGCAGCCAAGAGCGGTTTCAGCCCCAGCATTTT TRBJ1-5 TRBV4-3 . .
CASRTIARETQYF TGCGCCAGCAGAACCATAGCGCGGGAGACCCAGTACTTC TRBJ2-5 TRBV5-1 . many
CASSVQGFYGYTF TGTGCCAGCAGTGTCCAGGGGTTCTATGGCTACACCTTC TRBJ1-2 TRBV27 . .
CASSLGPPEGAEGYTF TGTGCCAGCAGTTTAGGCCCCCCGGAGGGGGCAGAGGGCTACACCTTC TRBJ1-2 TRBV12-3/TRBV12-4 TRBD1 .
CASSLRTSGRIGEQFF TGTGCCAGCAGCCTCCGGACTAGCGGGAGAATTGGTGAGCAGTTCTTC TRBJ2-1 TRBV13 TRBD2 few
CASRTGGNGYTF TGTGCCAGCAGGACAGGGGGAAATGGCTACACCTTC TRBJ1-2 TRBV6-5 TRBD1 .
CSARAGAYNEQFF TGCAGTGCGCGGGCAGGGGCCTACAATGAGCAGTTCTTC TRBJ2-1 TRBV20-1 . .
CASSSGAGNEQFF TGTGCCAGCAGCTCAGGGGCAGGCAATGAGCAGTTCTTC TRBJ2-1 TRBV7-3 . .
CASSLSGPGSSYGYTF TGTGCCAGCAGTTTGTCAGGTCCAGGGTCTAGCTATGGCTACACCTTC TRBJ1-2 TRBV28 . few
CATSDSGYGYTF TGTGCCACCAGTGATAGCGGATACGGCTACACCTTC TRBJ1-2 TRBV24-1 . few
CASRVSGISSYEQYF TGTGCCAGCAGAGTAAGCGGGATAAGCTCCTACGAGCAGTACTTC TRBJ2-7 TRBV28 TRBD2 .
CASSFPTATNQETQYF TGTGCCAGCAGTTTTCCGACCGCAACCAACCAAGAGACCCAGTACTTC TRBJ2-5 TRBV28 . once
CATSDSVPGNQPQHF TGTGCCACCAGTGATTCCGTCCCAGGCAATCAGCCCCAGCATTTT TRBJ1-5 TRBV24-1 . .
CASSLAESTDTQYF TGTGCCAGCAGCCTAGCGGAGTCGACAGATACGCAGTATTTT TRBJ2-3 TRBV11-3 TRBD2 few
CASSQGQGETQYF TGTGCCAGCAGCCAAGGACAGGGAGAGACCCAGTACTTC TRBJ2-5 TRBV3-1 TRBD1 .
CASSYRPTGSETQYF TGTGCCAGCAGTTATCGCCCGACTGGCTCTGAGACCCAGTACTTC TRBJ2-5 TRBV6-5 . few
CASSYAPRGVGTDTQYF TGTGCCAGCAGTTACGCCCCCAGGGGGGTAGGCACAGATACGCAGTATTTT TRBJ2-3 TRBV6-5 . few
CASSYRVSSGRASYNEQFF TGTGCCAGCAGTTACAGGGTCTCGAGCGGGAGGGCCTCATACAATGAGCAGTTCTTC TRBJ2-1 TRBV6-5 TRBD2 .
CASSPSYPDRDTEAFF TGTGCCAGCAGCCCGTCGTACCCGGACAGGGACACTGAAGCTTTCTTT TRBJ1-1 TRBV9 TRBD1 .
CASSYDRGRINEQFF TGTGCCAGCAGCTACGACAGGGGGCGTATCAATGAGCAGTTCTTC TRBJ2-1 TRBV7-2 TRBD1 .
CAISESDTRVDTQYF TGTGCCATCAGTGAGTCAGACACGCGGGTGGATACGCAGTATTTT TRBJ2-3 TRBV10-3 . .
CSVDLGGKNIQYF TGCAGCGTTGACCTCGGGGGCAAAAACATTCAGTACTTC TRBJ2-4 TRBV29-1 . many
CASSLRAGPSGRSPLHF TGTGCCAGCAGCTTAAGGGCAGGGCCCTCGGGAAGGTCACCCCTCCACTTT TRBJ1-6 TRBV7-6 . few
CASSSVVGELFF TGTGCCAGCAGCTCGGTGGTCGGGGAGCTGTTTTTT TRBJ2-2 TRBV7-2 . .
CASTSSGTRAETQYF TGTGCCAGCACTTCTTCCGGGACTAGGGCGGAGACCCAGTACTTC TRBJ2-5 TRBV12-3/TRBV12-4 TRBD2 few
CSVETGGLGGYTF TGCAGCGTTGAGACTGGGGGCCTCGGTGGCTACACCTTC TRBJ1-2 TRBV29-1 . .
CASSRREVSGTTALPYNEQFF TGCGCCAGCAGCAGAAGGGAGGTTAGCGGAACAACGGCCCTACCATACAATGAGCAGTTCTTC TRBJ2-1 TRBV4-1 . .
CASSFWGGRANEQFF TGTGCCAGCAGTTTTTGGGGCGGGAGGGCCAATGAGCAGTTCTTC TRBJ2-1 TRBV12-3/TRBV12-4 TRBD2 .
CASSLSRVTASNQPQHF TGTGCCAGCAGCTTATCACGGGTGACTGCAAGCAATCAGCCCCAGCATTTT TRBJ1-5 TRBV11-2 . .
CSARGQGAVMNTEAFF TGCAGTGCTAGGGGCCAGGGGGCTGTCATGAACACTGAAGCTTTCTTT TRBJ1-1 TRBV20-1 TRBD1 .
CASSLSGRGNQPQHF TGTGCCAGCAGTTTAAGCGGCAGGGGAAACCAGCCCCAGCATTTT TRBJ1-5 TRBV12-3/TRBV12-4 . .
CASMLGEETQYF TGTGCCAGCATGCTCGGTGAAGAGACCCAGTACTTC TRBJ2-5 TRBV12-3/TRBV12-4 . .
CASSANRVSYNEQFF TGTGCCAGCAGCGCAAACAGGGTCTCCTACAATGAGCAGTTCTTC TRBJ2-1 TRBV12-3/TRBV12-4 . .
CSAEAGDTYEQYF TGCAGTGCTGAAGCGGGAGACACCTACGAGCAGTACTTC TRBJ2-7 TRBV20-1 TRBD2 few